This entry describes one TCR beta chain. Amplification of TCR beta CDR3 regions used RNA as the template. A first-round RT-PCR of the TCR CDR3 used the HTBI primer set. From the multiplex PCR reads, TCRdb called clonotypes with MiXCR, one entry per CDR3 protein. Of 700,000 to 950,000 distinct CDR3 sequences in the sample, approximately 36% were seen once. The data were taken from a study of T cells in Graves' hyperthyroidism and ophthalmopathy. This CDR3 is 14 amino acids long. Germline V gene sequence: CDR1 MNHEY, CDR2 SVGAGI. The junction had 6 bases not matched to a gene; V was cut back by 2 bases and J by 6 bases.

The sequence came from a woman in her thirties or forties with Graves' hyperthyroidism. The J gene is TRBJ1-1, the V gene TRBV6-5, with 7 bases lining up with TRBD1. The sequencing input was blood. The CDR3 region has the DNA TGTGCCAGCAGTTACAAAGGGGGCGTAGCTGAAGCTTTCTTT. Translating gives CASSYKGGVAEAFF.